Listed below are T cell receptor beta chains from one sample, sequenced in a study of cytomegalovirus exposure and HLA in healthy donors. The protocol was immunoSEQ multiplex PCR, while the TCRdb copy is restricted to in-frame clones and leaves out a portion. The sample includes 95,000 to 150,000 clones, over 60% of them seen just once. Sequenced: PBMCs. The receptors shown here come from a human donor in good health. The CDR3 runs from the conserved cysteine through the conserved F or W. The D gene is left open where the match is weak. Only some rows state a clone size, as once, few, many or a class for expanded clones.

clone_size,j_call,v_call,d_call,cdr3_aa,cdr3_nt
once,TRBJ2-2,TRBV5-1,TRBD1,CASSNPTGDTGELFF,TGCGCCAGCAGCAATCCCACAGGGGACACCGGGGAGCTGTTTTTT
few,TRBJ2-3,TRBV15,TRBD2,CATSPPLGREVTDTQYF,TGTGCCACCAGCCCCCCTTTAGGGCGGGAGGTCACAGATACGCAGTATTTT
-,TRBJ1-3,TRBV9,-,CASSPARGLISGNTIYF,TGTGCCAGCAGCCCGGCCAGGGGATTAATCTCTGGAAACACCATATATTTT
once,TRBJ2-7,TRBV29-1,TRBD1,CSVGWTGASYEQYF,TGCAGCGTCGGTTGGACAGGGGCGTCATACGAGCAGTACTTC
-,TRBJ1-2,TRBV5-1,-,CASKTGPGYGYTF,TGCGCCAGCAAGACAGGCCCTGGGTATGGCTACACCTTC
once,TRBJ1-2,TRBV27,-,CASGQPGLYGYTF,TGTGCCAGCGGACAGCCTGGACTCTATGGCTACACCTTC
-,TRBJ2-7,TRBV19,-,CASSGPGRSFSYEQYF,TGTGCCAGTAGTGGGCCGGGAAGGTCCTTCTCCTACGAGCAGTACTTC
-,TRBJ2-3,TRBV19,TRBD1,CASSTRYGTVTDTQYF,TGTGCCAGTAGTACTCGATATGGGACAGTCACAGATACGCAGTATTTT
few,TRBJ2-7,TRBV29-1,-,CSVTGIHYEQYF,TGCAGCGTGACCGGGATACACTACGAGCAGTACTTC
-,TRBJ2-6,TRBV5-1,TRBD2,CASSQHAGGASGANVLTF,TGCGCCAGCAGCCAGCATGCGGGAGGAGCTTCTGGGGCCAACGTCCTGACTTTC
few,TRBJ1-1,TRBV2,-,CASRQGNTEAFF,TGTGCCAGCAGACAGGGTAACACTGAAGCTTTCTTT
few,TRBJ1-2,TRBV6-6,TRBD1,CASSSLQGAGYGYTF,TGTGCCAGCAGTTCGTTACAGGGGGCGGGCTATGGCTACACCTTC
-,TRBJ2-2,TRBV7-2,TRBD1,CASSHRGTGDTGELFF,TGTGCCAGCAGCCACCGAGGGACAGGGGACACCGGGGAGCTGTTTTTT